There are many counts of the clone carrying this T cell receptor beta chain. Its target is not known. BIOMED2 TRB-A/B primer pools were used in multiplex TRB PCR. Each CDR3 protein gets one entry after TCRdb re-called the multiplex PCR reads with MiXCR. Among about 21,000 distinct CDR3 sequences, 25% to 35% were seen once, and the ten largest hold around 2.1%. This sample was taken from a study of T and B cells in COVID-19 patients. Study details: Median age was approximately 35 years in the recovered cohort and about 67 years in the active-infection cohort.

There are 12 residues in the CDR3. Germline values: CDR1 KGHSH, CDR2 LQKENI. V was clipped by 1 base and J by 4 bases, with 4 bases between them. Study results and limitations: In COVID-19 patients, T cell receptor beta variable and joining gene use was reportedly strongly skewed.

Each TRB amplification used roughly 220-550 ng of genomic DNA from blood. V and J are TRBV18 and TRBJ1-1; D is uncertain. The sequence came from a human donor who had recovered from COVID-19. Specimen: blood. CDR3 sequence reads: CASSPQGTEAFF. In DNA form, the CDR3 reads TGTGCCAGCTCACCACAGGGCACTGAAGCTTTCTTT.